This TCR beta chain was sequenced in a study of read filtering for tumor transcriptome and immune sequencing. Overall study context: Mean patient age was roughly 61 years, range about 45 to 90; approximately 18 male, roughly 14 female. Whole-study findings and limits: Compared with RNA-seq, IR-seq gave much higher clonotype depth and reliability. The sorted CD138-negative fraction was a mixed bone marrow immune population, not purified T cells.

Molecular barcoded adaptors covering alpha/delta and beta/gamma chains were used on 400 ng RNA. From the reads, TCRdb called clonotypes with MiXCR, one entry per CDR3 protein. The data hold 40,000 to 50,000 distinct CDR3 sequences, with around 15% observed a single time. This clonotype was observed at least ten times. Its target is not known. The germline V gene encodes CDR1 MNHEY and CDR2 SVGEGT. V shed 6 bases and J shed 0 bases, with 12 bases lying between them. CDR3 length equals 15 residues. At the time of active disease, bone marrow was collected from every patient. The TCR originated in a donor at least 40 years old with multiple myeloma. The specimen sequenced was a population of CD138-negative cells sorted from bone marrow. J is TRBJ2-1 and V is TRBV6-2 or TRBV6-3; TRBD2 might be the D (5 bases). The CDR3 DNA is TGTGCCAGCAGACTAGACCCGAGCTCCTACAATGAGCAGTTCTTC. Its translation is CASRLDPSSYNEQFF.